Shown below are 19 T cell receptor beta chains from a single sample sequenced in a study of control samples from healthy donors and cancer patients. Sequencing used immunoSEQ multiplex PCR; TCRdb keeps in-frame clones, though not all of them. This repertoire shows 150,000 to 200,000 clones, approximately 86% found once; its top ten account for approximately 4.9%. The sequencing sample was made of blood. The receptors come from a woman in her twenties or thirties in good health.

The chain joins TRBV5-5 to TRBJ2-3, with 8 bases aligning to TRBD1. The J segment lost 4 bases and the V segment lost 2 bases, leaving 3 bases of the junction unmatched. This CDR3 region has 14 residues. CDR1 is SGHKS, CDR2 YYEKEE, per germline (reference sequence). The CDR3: CASSFGQGADTQYF. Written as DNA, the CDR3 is TGTGCCAGCAGCTTTGGACAGGGCGCAGATACGCAGTATTTT.

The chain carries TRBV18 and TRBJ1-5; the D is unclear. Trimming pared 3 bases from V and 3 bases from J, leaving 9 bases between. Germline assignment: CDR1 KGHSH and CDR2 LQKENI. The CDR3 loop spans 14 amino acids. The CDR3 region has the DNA TGTGCCAGCTCACCCCTCGACCACAATCAGCCCCAGCATTTT. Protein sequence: CASSPLDHNQPQHF.

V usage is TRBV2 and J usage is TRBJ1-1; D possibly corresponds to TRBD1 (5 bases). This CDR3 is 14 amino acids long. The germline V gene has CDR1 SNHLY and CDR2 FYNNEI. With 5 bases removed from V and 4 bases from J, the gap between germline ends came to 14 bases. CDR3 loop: CASSRQGGTTEAFF. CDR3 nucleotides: TGTGCCAGCAGTCGGCAGGGAGGGACCACTGAAGCTTTCTTT.

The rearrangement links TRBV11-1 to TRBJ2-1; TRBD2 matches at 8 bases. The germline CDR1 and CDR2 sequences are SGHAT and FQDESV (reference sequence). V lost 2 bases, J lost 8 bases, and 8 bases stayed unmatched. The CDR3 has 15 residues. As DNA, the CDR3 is TGTGCCAGCAGCTTAACTGGGACTAGGATGGATGAGCAGTTCTTC. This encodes CASSLTGTRMDEQFF.

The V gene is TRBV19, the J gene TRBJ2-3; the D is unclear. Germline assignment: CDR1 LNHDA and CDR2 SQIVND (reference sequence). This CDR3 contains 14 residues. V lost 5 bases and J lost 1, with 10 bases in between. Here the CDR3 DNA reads TGTGCCAGTAGTTTGGACCCCCGCACAGATACGCAGTATTTT. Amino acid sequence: CASSLDPRTDTQYF. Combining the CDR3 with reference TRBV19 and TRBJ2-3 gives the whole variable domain DGGITQSPKYLFRKEGQNVTLSCEQNLNHDAMYWYRQDPGQGLRLIYYSQIVNDFQKGDIAEGYSVSREKKESFPLTVTSAQKNPTAFYLCASSLDPRTDTQYFGPGTRLTVL.

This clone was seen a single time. The CDR3 DNA sequence: TGCGCCAGCAGCGCCCGACAGGGCTCAGGGGAGCTGTTTTTT. This sequence encodes CASSARQGSGELFF. The chain has TRBV4-1 and TRBJ2-2, with 7 bases aligning to TRBD1. V lost 5 bases and J lost 8; bases outside the gene matches: 8. The CDR3 is 14 residues long. Germline loops: CDR1 MGHRA, CDR2 YSYEKL.

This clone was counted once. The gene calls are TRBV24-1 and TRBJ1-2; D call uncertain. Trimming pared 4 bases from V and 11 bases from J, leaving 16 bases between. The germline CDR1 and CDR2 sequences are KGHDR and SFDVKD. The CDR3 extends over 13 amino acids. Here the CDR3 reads CATSDWHKGGYTF. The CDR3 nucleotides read TGTGCCACCAGTGACTGGCACAAGGGAGGTTACACCTTC.

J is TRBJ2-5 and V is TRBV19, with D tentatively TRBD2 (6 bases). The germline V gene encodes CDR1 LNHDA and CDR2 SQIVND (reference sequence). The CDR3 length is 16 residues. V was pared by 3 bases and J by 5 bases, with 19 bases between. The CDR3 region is CASSIGLADSVETQYF. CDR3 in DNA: TGTGCCAGTAGTATTGGATTAGCGGACTCGGTGGAGACCCAGTACTTC.

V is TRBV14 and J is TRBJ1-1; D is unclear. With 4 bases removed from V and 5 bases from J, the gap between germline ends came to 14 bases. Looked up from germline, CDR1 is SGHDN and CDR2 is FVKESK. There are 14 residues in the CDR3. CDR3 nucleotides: TGTGCCAGCAGCCCTGATGGTCGGGAAACTGAAGCTTTCTTT. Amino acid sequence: CASSPDGRETEAFF.

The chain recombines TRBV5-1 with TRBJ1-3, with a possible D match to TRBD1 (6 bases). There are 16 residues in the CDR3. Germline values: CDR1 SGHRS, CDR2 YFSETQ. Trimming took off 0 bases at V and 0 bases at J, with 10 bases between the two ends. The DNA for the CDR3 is TGCGCCAGCAGCTTGGGGGACAACTTCTCTGGAAACACCATATATTTT. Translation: CASSLGDNFSGNTIYF.

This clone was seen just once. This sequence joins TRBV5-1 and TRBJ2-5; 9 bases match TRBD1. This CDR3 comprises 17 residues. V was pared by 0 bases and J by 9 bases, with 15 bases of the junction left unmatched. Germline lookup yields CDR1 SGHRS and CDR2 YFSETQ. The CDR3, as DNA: TGCGCCAGCAGCTTGGATTCCGGGACAGGGAACAGGCAGTCCCAGTACTTC. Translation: CASSLDSGTGNRQSQYF.

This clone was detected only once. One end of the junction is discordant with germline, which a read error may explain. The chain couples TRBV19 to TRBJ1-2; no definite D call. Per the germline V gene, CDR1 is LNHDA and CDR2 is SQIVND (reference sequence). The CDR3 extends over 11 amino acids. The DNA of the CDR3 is TGTGCCAGTACCACGGCCCGGAGGGCCTTCTTC. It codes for CASTTARRAFF.

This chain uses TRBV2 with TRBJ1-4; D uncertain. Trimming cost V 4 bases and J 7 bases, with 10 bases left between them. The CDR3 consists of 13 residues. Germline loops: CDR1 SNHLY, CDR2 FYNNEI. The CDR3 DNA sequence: TGTGCCAGCAGTGTAGGACGATCTGAAAAACTGTTTTTT. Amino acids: CASSVGRSEKLFF. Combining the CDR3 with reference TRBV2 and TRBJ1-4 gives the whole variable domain EPEVTQTPSHQVTQMGQEVILRCVPISNHLYFYWYRQILGQKVEFLVSFYNNEISEKSEIFDDQFSVERPDGSNFTLKIRSTKLEDSAMYFCASSVGRSEKLFFGSGTQLSVL.

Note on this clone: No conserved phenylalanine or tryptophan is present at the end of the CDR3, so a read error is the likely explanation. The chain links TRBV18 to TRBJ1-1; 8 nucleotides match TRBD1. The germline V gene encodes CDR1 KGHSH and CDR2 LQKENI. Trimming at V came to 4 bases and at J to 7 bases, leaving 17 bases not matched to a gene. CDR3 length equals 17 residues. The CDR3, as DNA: TGTGCCAGCTCACTGCGTTTTCAGGGGGCTAATGCGGGTGAAGCTTTCTCT. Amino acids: CASSLRFQGANAGEAFS.

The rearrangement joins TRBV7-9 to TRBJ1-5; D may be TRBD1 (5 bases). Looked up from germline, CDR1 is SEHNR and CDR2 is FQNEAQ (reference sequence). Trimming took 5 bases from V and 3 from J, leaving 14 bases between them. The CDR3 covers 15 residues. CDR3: CASSASGDPNQPQHF. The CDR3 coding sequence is TGTGCCAGCAGCGCCAGTGGGGACCCCAATCAGCCCCAGCATTTT.

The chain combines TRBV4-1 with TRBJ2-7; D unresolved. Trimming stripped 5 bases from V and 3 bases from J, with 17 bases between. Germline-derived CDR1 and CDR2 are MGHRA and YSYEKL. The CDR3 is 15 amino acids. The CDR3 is CASSESGFPFYEQYF. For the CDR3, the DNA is TGCGCCAGCAGCGAAAGTGGGTTCCCCTTCTACGAGCAGTACTTC.

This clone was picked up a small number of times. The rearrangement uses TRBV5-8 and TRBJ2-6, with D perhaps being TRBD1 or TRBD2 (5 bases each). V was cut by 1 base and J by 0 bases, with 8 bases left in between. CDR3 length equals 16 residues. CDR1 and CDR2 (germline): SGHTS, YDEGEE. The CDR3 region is CASSLWGYSGANVLTF. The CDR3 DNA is TGTGCCAGCAGCTTGTGGGGGTACTCTGGGGCCAACGTCCTGACTTTC.

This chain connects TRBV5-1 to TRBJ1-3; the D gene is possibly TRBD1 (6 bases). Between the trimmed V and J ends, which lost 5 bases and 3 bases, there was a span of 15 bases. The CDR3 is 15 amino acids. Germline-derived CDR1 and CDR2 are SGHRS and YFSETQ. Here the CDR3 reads CASRATGANGNTIYF. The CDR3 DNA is TGCGCCAGCAGAGCCACGGGGGCAAATGGAAACACCATATATTTT.

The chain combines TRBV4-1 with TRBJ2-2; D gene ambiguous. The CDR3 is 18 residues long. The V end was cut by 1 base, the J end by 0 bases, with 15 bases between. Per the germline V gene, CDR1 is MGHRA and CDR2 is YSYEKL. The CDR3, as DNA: TGCGCCAGCAGCCAAGGGCCCCCGCAACATACGAACACCGGGGAGCTGTTTTTT. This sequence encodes CASSQGPPQHTNTGELFF.